This entry concerns a single T cell receptor (beta chain). Produced via immunoSEQ multiplex PCR; TCRdb's table is partial and in-frame only. Of roughly 93,000 clones in the sample, around nine tenths were seen once. This sample was taken from a study of T cell responses to AZD1222 COVID-19 vaccine. Doses given second, at about 4 or about 12 weeks, were pooled. Trimming cost V 6 bases and J 7 bases; bases outside gene matches: 7. The CDR3 is 13 amino acids. CDR1 and CDR2 from the germline V gene are SQVTM and ANQGSEA. This TCR was recovered from an adult who received the AZD1222 COVID-19 vaccine. The sample in question was peripheral blood, obtained 28 days after the second AZD1222 dose. V and J are TRBV29-1 and TRBJ1-5; 9 nucleotides match TRBD1. For the CDR3, the DNA is TGCAGCGTCCAACAGGGGGCATTGCAGCCCCAGCATTTT. Its protein is CSVQQGALQPQHF. Full variable domain (missing parts from reference TRBV29-1 and TRBJ1-5): SAVISQKPSRDICQRGTSLTIQCQVDSQVTMMFWYRQQPGQSLTLIATANQGSEATYESGFVIDKFPISRPNLTFSTLTVSNMSPEDSSIYLCSVQQGALQPQHFGDGTRLSIL.